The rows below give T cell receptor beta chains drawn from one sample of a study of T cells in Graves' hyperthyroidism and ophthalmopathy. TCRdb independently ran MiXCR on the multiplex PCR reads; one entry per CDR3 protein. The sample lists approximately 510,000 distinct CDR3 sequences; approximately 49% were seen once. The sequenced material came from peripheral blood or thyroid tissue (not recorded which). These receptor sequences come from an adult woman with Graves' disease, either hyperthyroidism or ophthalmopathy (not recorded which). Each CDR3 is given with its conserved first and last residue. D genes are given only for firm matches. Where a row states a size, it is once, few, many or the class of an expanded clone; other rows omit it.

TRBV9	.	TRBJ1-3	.	TGTGCCAGCAGCAGGGGTGTATCACCTGCTGGAAACACCATATATTTT	CASSRGVSPAGNTIYF
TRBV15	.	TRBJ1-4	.	TGTGCCACCAGCAGAGATTATGAGGAATCTAATGAAAAACTGTTTTTT	CATSRDYEESNEKLFF
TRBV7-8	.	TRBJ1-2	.	TGTGCCAGCAGTCCGGGGGCGCGGTATGGCTACACCTTC	CASSPGARYGYTF
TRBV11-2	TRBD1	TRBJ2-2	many	TGTGCCAGCAGCTTAGCCCCAGGGGGCGCCGTTGCCGGGGAGCTGTTTTTT	CASSLAPGGAVAGELFF
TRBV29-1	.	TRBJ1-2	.	TGCAGCGTCACCCGGGAGGGACCAGTCTATGGCTACACCTTC	CSVTREGPVYGYTF
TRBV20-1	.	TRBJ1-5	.	TGCAGTGCTAGCGAGGACCGTAGCAATCAGCCCCAGCATTTT	CSASEDRSNQPQHF
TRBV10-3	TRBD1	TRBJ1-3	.	TGTGCCATCAGTGGATCGGGACAGGGGAACTATGGCTACACCATATATTTT	CAISGSGQGNYGYTIYF
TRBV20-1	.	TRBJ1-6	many	TGCAGTGCTAGAGGACTGTATAATTCACCCCTCCACTTT	CSARGLYNSPLHF
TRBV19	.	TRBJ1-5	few	TGTGCCAGCAGTCCCACGAATCAGCCCCAGCATTTT	CASSPTNQPQHF
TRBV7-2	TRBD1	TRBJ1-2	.	TGTGCCAGCAGACCGACAGGGTTAGGCTATGGCTACACCTTC	CASRPTGLGYGYTF
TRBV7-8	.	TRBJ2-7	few	TGTGCCTCCATGCCCAGGACGGCTTCCTACGAGCAGTACTTC	CASMPRTASYEQYF
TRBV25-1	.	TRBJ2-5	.	TGTGCCAGCAGTGCTAGAGTGGAAGAGACCCAGTACTTC	CASSARVEETQYF
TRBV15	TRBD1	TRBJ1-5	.	TGTGCCACCAGCAGCTTAGGACAGGGCGAGGATCAGCCCCAGCATTTT	CATSSLGQGEDQPQHF
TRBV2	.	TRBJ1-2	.	TGTGCCAGCGGGGCAAGTGCTTACGGCTACACCTTC	CASGASAYGYTF
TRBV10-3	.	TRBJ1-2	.	TGTGCCATCAGTGCGGAGGGACCGGCTAACTATGGCTACACCTTC	CAISAEGPANYGYTF
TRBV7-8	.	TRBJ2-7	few	TGTGCCAGCAGTTCGTACAGGGCTCCCTACGAGCAGTACTTC	CASSSYRAPYEQYF
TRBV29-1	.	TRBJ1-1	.	TGCAGCGCTAAACAGGGAAGGGTCACTGAAGCTTTCTTT	CSAKQGRVTEAFF
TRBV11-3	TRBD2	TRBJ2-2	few	TGTGCCAGCAGCACGAGCGGGAGGTTCGACGGGGAGCTGTTTTTT	CASSTSGRFDGELFF
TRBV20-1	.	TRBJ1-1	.	TGCAGTGCTAGTTGGGAGAGTAACACTGAAGCTTTCTTT	CSASWESNTEAFF
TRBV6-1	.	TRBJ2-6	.	TGTGCCACGCACAACACAGGGGCCAACGTCCTGACTTTC	CATHNTGANVLTF
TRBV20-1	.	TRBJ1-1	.	TGCAGTGCAGACCACCCCAGGGGCGACACTGAAGCTTTCTTT	CSADHPRGDTEAFF
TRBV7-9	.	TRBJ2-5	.	TGTGCCAGCAGCCCGGTCAGAGGGGAGACCCAGTACTTC	CASSPVRGETQYF
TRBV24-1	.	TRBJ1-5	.	TGTGCCAGCTCACCAGAGAGTGGCAATCAGCCCCAGCATTTT	CASSPESGNQPQHF
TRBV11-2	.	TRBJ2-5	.	TGTGCCAGCAGCCAGCTCATTCAAGAGACCCAGTACTTC	CASSQLIQETQYF
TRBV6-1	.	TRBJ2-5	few	TGTGCCAGCAGTGGGGTTGTAAGGACAGGGAAGAACACCGGGGGGCTTGGGGCGCGAGAGACCCAGTACTTC	CASSGVVRTGKNTGGLGARETQYF
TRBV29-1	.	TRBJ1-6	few	TGCAGCGTTGAAGCTGGAGAGGGGTCACCCCTCCACTTT	CSVEAGEGSPLHF
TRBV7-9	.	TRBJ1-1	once	TGTGCCAGCAGCTTGGATACCGGAGGGAACACTGAAGCTTTCTTT	CASSLDTGGNTEAFF